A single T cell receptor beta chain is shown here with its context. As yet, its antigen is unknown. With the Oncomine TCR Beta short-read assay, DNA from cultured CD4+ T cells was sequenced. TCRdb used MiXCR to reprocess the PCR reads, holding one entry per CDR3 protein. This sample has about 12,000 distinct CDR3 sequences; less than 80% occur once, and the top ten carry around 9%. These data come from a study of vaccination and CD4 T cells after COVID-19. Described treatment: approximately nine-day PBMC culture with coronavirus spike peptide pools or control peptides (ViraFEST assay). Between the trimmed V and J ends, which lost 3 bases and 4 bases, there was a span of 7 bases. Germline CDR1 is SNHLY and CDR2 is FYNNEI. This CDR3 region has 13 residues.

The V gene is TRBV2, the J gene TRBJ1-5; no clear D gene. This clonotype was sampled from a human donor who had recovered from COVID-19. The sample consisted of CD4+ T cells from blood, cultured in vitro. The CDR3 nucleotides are TGTGCCAGCAGTGATTTAAAAAATCAGCCCCAGCATTTT. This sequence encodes CASSDLKNQPQHF.